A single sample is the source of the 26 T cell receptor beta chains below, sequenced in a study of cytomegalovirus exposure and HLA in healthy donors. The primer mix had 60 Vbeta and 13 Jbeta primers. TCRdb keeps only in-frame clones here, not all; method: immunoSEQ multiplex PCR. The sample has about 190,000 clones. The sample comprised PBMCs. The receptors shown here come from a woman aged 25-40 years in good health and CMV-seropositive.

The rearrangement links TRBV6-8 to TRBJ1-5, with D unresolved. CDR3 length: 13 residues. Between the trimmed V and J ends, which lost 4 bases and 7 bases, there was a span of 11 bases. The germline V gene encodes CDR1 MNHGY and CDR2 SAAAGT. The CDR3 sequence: CASSSPRLQPQHF. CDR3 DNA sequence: TGTGCCAGCAGTTCCCCCCGCCTACAGCCCCAGCATTTT.

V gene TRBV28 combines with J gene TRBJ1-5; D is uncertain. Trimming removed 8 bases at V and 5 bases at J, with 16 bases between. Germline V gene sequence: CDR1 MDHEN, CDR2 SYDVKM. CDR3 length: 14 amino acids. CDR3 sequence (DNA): TGTGCCAGCCGCCTCCTGCGCCGAGATCAGCCCCAGCATTTT. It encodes CASRLLRRDQPQHF.

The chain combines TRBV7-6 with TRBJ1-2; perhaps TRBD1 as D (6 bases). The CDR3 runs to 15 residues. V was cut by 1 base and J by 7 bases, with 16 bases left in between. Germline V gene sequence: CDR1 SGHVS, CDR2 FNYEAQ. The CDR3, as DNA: TGTGCCAGCAGCTTAGGTCCAGGGGCGAGGGGTGGCTACACCTTC. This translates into CASSLGPGARGGYTF.

The DNA of the CDR3 is TGTGCCAGCTCACCACAGGGGTTTAATTCACCCCTCCACTTT. Its protein is CASSPQGFNSPLHF. J is TRBJ1-6 and V is TRBV18, with TRBD1 as a possible D gene (5 bases). Per germline, CDR1 KGHSH and CDR2 LQKENI. CDR3 length: 14 amino acids. The V end lost 1 base, the J end lost 6 bases, and 7 bases lay between the germline ends.

This CDR3 is CASSTYREQFF. DNA for the CDR3: TGTGCCAGCAGTACTTATCGTGAGCAGTTCTTC. This sequence joins TRBV6-5 and TRBJ2-1; D is unresolved. The CDR3 consists of 11 residues. Trimming took off 5 bases at V and 9 bases at J, with 8 bases between the two ends. Germline values: CDR1 MNHEY, CDR2 SVGAGI.

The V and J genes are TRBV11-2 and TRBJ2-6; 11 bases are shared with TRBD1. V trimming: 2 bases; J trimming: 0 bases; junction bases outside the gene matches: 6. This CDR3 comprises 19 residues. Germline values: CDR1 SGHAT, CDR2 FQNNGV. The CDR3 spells CASSLLSGTGGSGANVLTF. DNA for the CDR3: TGTGCCAGCAGCTTATTGTCGGGGACAGGGGGCTCTGGGGCCAACGTCCTGACTTTC.

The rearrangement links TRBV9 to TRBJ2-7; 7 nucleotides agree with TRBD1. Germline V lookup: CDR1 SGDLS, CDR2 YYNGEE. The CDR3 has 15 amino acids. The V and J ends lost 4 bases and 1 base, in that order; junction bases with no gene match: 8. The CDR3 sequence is CASSPFGQASYEQYF. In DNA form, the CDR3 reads TGTGCCAGCAGCCCATTTGGACAGGCTTCCTACGAGCAGTACTTC.

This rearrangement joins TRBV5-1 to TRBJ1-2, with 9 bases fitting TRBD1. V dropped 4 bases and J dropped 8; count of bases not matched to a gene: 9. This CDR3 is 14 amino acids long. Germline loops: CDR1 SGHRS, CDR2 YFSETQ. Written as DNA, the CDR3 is TGCGCCAGCAGCGGCCTCTTCGGGACAGGGGGCTACACCTTC. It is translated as CASSGLFGTGGYTF.

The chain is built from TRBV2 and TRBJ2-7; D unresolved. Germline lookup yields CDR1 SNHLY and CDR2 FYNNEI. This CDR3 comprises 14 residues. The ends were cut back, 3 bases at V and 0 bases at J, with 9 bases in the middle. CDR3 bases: TGTGCCAGCAGTGACACCGAGAGCTCCTACGAGCAGTACTTC. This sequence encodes CASSDTESSYEQYF.

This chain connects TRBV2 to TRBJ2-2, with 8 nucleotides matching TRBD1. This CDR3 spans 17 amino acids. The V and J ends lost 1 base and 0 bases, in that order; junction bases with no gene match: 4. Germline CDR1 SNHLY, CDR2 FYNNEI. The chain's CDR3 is CASSEVSTGANTGELFF. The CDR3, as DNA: TGTGCCAGCAGTGAAGTTTCGACAGGGGCGAACACCGGGGAGCTGTTTTTT.

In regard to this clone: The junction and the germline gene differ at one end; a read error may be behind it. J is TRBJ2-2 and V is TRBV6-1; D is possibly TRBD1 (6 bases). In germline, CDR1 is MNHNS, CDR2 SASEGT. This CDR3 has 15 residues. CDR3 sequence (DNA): TGTGCCAGCACCGGAGGACAGATGAACACCGGGGAGCTGTCTTTT. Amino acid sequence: CASTGGQMNTGELSF.

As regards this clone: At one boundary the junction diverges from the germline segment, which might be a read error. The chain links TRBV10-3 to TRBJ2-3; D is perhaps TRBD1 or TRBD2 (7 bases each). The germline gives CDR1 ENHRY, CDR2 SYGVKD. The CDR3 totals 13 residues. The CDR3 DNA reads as TGTGCTATCAGGGGGGGGCGATCAGATACGCAGTATTTT. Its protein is CAIRGGRSDTQYF.

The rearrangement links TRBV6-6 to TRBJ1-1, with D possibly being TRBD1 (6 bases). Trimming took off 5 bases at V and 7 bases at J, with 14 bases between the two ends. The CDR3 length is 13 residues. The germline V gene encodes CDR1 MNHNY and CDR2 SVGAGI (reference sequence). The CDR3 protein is CASSRQVDYEAFF. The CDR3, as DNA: TGTGCCAGCAGTCGACAGGTAGATTATGAAGCTTTCTTT.

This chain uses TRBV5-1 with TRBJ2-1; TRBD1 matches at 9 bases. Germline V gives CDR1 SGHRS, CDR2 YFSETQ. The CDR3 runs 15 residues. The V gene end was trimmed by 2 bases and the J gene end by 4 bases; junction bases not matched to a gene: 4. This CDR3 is CASSLRQGGYNEQFF. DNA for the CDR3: TGCGCCAGCAGCTTAAGACAGGGGGGGTACAATGAGCAGTTCTTC.

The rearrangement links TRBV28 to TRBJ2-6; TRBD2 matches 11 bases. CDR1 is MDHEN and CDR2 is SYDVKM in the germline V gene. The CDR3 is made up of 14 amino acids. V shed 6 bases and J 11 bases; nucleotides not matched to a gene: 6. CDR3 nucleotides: TGTGCCAGCAGGCGGGGACTAGCGGATCACGTCCTGACTTTC. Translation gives CASRRGLADHVLTF. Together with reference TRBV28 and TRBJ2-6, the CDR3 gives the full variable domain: DVKVTQSSRYLVKRTGEKVFLECVQDMDHENMFWYRQDPGLGLRLIYFSYDVKMKEKGDIPEGYSVSREKKERFSLILESASTNQTSMYLCASRRGLADHVLTFGAGSRLTVL.

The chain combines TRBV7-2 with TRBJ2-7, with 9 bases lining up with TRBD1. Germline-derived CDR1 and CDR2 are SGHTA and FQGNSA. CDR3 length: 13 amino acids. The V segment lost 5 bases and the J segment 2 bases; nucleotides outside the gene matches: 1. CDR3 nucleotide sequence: TGTGCCAGCAGCACAGGGGGCGCCTACGAGCAGTACTTC. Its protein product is CASSTGGAYEQYF.

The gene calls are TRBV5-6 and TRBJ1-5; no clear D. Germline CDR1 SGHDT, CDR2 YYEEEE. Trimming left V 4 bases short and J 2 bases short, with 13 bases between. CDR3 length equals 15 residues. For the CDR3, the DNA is TGTGCCAGCAGCAGCCGGGATGCGGGCAATCAGCCCCAGCATTTT. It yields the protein CASSSRDAGNQPQHF.

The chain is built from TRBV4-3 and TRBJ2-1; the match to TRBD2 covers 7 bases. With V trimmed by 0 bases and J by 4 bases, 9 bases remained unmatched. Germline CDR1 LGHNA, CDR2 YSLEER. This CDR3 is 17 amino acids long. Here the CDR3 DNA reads TGCGCCAGCAGCCAAGATCAAACTAGCGCATTATACAATGAGCAGTTCTTC. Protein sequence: CASSQDQTSALYNEQFF.

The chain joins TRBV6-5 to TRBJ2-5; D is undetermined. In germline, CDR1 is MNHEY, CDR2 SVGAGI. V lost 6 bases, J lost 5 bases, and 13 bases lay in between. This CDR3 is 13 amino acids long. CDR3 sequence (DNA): TGTGCCAGCAGAAAACTCCACGTTGAGACCCAGTACTTC. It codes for CASRKLHVETQYF.

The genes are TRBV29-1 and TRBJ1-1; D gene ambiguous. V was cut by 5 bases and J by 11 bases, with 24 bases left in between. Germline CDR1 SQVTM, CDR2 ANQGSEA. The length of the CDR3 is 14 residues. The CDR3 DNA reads TGCAGCGTTTCTACGCCGTCTGCCTCAGCCGGGGCTTTCTTT. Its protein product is CSVSTPSASAGAFF.

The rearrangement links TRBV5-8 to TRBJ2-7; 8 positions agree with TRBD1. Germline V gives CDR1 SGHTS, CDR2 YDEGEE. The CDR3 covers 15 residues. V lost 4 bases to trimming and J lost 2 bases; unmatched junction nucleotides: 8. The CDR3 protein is CASSPGWTGTYEQYF. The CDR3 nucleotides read TGTGCCAGCAGCCCTGGTTGGACAGGGACCTACGAGCAGTACTTC.

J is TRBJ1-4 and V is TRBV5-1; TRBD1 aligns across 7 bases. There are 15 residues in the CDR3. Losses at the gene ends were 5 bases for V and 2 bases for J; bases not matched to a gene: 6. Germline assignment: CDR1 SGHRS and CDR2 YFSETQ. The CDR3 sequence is CASRREGATNEKLFF. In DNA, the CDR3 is TGCGCCAGCAGGCGGGAGGGGGCGACTAATGAAAAACTGTTTTTT.

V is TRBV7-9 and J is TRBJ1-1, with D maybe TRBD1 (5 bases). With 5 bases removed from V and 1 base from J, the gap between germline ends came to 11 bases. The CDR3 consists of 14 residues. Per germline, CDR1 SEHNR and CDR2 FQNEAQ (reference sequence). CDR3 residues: CASSQIRENTEAFF. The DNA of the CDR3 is TGTGCCAGCAGCCAAATCAGGGAGAACACTGAAGCTTTCTTT. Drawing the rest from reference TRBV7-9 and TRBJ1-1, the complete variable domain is DTGVSQNPRHKITKRGQNVTFRCDPISEHNRLYWYRQTLGQGPEFLTYFQNEAQLEKSRLLSDRFSAERPKGSFSTLEIQRTEQGDSAMYLCASSQIRENTEAFFGQGTRLTVV.

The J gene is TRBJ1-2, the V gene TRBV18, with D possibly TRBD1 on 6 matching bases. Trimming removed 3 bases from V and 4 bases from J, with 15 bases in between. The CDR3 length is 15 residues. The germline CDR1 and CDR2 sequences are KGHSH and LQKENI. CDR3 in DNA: TGTGCCAGCTCACCCGTTTCAGGGGTCGGCTATGGCTACACCTTC. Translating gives CASSPVSGVGYGYTF.

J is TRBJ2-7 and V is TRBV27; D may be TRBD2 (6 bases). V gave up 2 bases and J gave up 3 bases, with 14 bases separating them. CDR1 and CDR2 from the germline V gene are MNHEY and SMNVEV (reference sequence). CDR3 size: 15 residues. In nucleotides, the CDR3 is TGTGCCAGCAGTTTAATCTCGGGAGTAGGCTACGAGCAGTACTTC. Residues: CASSLISGVGYEQYF.

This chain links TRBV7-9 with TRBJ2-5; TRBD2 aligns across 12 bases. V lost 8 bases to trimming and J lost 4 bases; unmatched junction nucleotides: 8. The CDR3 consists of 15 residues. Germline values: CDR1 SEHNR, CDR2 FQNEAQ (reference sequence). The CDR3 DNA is TGTGCCAGCGGAAAACCGGGACTAGCGGGAGAGACCCAGTACTTC. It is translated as CASGKPGLAGETQYF. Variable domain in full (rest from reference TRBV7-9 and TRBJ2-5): DTGVSQNPRHKITKRGQNVTFRCDPISEHNRLYWYRQTLGQGPEFLTYFQNEAQLEKSRLLSDRFSAERPKGSFSTLEIQRTEQGDSAMYLCASGKPGLAGETQYFGPGTRLLVL.